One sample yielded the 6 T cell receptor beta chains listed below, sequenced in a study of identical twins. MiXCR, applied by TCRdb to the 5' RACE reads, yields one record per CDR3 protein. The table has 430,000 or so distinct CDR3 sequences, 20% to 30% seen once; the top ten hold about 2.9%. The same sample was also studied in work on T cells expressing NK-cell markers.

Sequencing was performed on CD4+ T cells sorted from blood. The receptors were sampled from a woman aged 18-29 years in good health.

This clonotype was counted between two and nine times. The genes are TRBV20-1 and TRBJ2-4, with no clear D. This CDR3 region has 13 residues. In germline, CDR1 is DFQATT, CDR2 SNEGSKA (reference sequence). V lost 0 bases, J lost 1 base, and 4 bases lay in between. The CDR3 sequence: CSAREGAKNIQYF. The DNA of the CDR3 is TGCAGTGCTAGAGAGGGTGCCAAAAACATTCAGTACTTC.

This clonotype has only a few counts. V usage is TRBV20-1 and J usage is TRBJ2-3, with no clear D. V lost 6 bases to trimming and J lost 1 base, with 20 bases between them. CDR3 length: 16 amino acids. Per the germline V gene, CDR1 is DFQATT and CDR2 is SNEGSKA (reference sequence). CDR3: CSATPPRAQRTDTQYF. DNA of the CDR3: TGCAGTGCCACCCCCCCCCGGGCCCAGCGCACAGATACGCAGTATTTT.

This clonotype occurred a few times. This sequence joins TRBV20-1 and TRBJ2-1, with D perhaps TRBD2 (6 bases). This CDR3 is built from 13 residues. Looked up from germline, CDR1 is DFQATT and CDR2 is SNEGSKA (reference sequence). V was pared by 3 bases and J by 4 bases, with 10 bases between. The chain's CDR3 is CSASKDYYNEQFF. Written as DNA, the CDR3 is TGCAGTGCTAGCAAGGACTATTACAATGAGCAGTTCTTC.

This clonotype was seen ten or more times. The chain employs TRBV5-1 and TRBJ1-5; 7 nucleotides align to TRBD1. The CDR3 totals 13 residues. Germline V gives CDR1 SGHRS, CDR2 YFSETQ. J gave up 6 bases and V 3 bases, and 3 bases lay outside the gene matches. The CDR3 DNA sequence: TGCGCCAGCAGCTACGCAGGGGGTCAGCCCCAGCATTTT. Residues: CASSYAGGQPQHF.

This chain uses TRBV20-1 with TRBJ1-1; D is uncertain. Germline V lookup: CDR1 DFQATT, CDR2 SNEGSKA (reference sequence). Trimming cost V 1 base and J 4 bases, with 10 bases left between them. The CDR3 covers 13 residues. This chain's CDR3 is CSARGGGSTEAFF. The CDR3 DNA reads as TGCAGTGCTAGAGGTGGCGGGAGCACTGAAGCTTTCTTT.

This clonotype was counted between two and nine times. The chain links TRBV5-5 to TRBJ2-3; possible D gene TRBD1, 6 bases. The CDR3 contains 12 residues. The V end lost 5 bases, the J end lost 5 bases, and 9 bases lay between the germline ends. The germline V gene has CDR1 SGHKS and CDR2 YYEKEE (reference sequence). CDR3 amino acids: CASSPGEDTQYF. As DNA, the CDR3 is TGTGCCAGCAGTCCAGGGGAAGATACGCAGTATTTT.